This T cell receptor (beta chain) came from a study of blood T cell repertoires in COVID-19. The authors' processing: Amplification of reference gene primers was used by the study to estimate nucleated cell counts. Assay used: immunoSEQ multiplex PCR; TCRdb lists only in-frame clones, some missing. From that table come the V and J calls and clone size; the DNA was used to work out D and trimming. The sample has under 300,000 clones; roughly 80% are singletons. Germline CDR1 is GTSNPN and CDR2 is SVGIG (reference sequence). CDR3 size: 15 residues. V lost 0 bases to trimming and J lost 4 bases; unmatched junction nucleotides: 4.

The chain uses TRBV30 and TRBJ2-3; 10 bases agree with TRBD2. The sequencing input was peripheral blood. The origin of this receptor is a woman aged 18-29 years with acute or convalescent COVID-19. The CDR3 here is CAWSVSSGSSDTQYF. The CDR3 DNA reads TGTGCCTGGAGTGTTTCTAGCGGGAGTTCAGATACGCAGTATTTT. Full variable domain (rest looked up from reference TRBV30 and TRBJ2-3): SQTIHQWPATLVQPVGSPLSLECTVEGTSNPNLYWYRQAAGRGLQLLFYSVGIGQISSEVPQNLSASRPQDRQFILSSKKLLLSDSGFYLCAWSVSSGSSDTQYFGPGTRLTVL.